What follows are 29 T cell receptor beta chains derived from one specimen sequenced in a study of blood T cell repertoires in COVID-19. Sequencing used immunoSEQ multiplex PCR; TCRdb keeps in-frame clones, though not all of them. Among 80,000 or so clones listed, approximately 81% were seen once. The specimen sequenced was peripheral blood. The source is a man in his fifties or sixties with COVID-19, enrolled during active disease.

This sequence joins TRBV11-2 and TRBJ2-1, with 9 bases aligning to TRBD1. V lost 0 bases, J lost 7 bases, and 10 bases stayed unmatched. This CDR3 has 17 residues. The germline gives CDR1 SGHAT, CDR2 FQNNGV. CDR3 in amino acids: CASSLDLGGQGWNEQFF. DNA of the CDR3: TGTGCCAGCAGCTTAGATTTAGGTGGACAGGGGTGGAATGAGCAGTTCTTC.

The V call is TRBV10-1, the J call TRBJ2-2, with D possibly being TRBD2 (5 bases). The V gene lost 3 bases and the J gene lost 4 bases, with 9 bases spanning the gap. Germline V lookup: CDR1 WNHNN, CDR2 SYGVQD (reference sequence). This CDR3 region has 14 residues. The CDR3 region is CASSESGITGELFF. The CDR3 DNA reads as TGCGCCAGCAGTGAATCGGGGATCACCGGGGAGCTGTTTTTT.

About this clone: The same CDR3 arises from other DNA sequences in this sample as well. V and J are TRBV7-9 and TRBJ2-3, with D tentatively TRBD2 (6 bases). Germline V gene data show CDR1 as SEHNR and CDR2 as FQNEAQ (reference sequence). The CDR3 consists of 12 residues. Trimming cost V 5 bases and J 4 bases, with 7 bases left between them. The CDR3 spells CASSPGADTQYF. In nucleotides, the CDR3 is TGTGCCAGCAGCCCGGGGGCAGATACGCAGTATTTT.

The chain joins TRBV9 to TRBJ1-1; D remains unclear. Germline loops: CDR1 SGDLS, CDR2 YYNGEE. Trimming stripped 0 bases from V and 0 bases from J, with 12 bases between. The CDR3 totals 16 residues. For the CDR3, the DNA is TGTGCCAGCAGCGTAGAAGGCGAGGTTGTGAACACTGAAGCTTTCTTT. This sequence encodes CASSVEGEVVNTEAFF.

The chain recombines TRBV19 with TRBJ1-3; D is perhaps TRBD1 (6 bases). Trimming removed 3 bases at V and 8 bases at J, with 11 bases between. The CDR3 loop spans 13 amino acids. CDR1 LNHDA and CDR2 SQIVND come from the germline V gene (reference sequence). As DNA, the CDR3 is TGTGCCAGTAGTATTTGGGACACCGACACCATATATTTT. Translated: CASSIWDTDTIYF.

The chain couples TRBV7-9 to TRBJ2-4; D perhaps matches TRBD1 (6 bases). The CDR3 has 14 residues. V lost 5 bases, J lost 8 bases, and 16 bases lay in between. From germline, CDR1 is SEHNR and CDR2 FQNEAQ (reference sequence). The CDR3, as DNA: TGTGCCAGCAGCGCCGGACAGAAGACAGACATTCAGTACTTC. Amino acids: CASSAGQKTDIQYF.

The V and J genes are TRBV2 and TRBJ2-2, with D maybe TRBD2 (6 bases). The ends were cut back, 4 bases at V and 6 bases at J, with 12 bases in the middle. The germline CDR1 and CDR2 sequences are SNHLY and FYNNEI. The CDR3 runs 14 residues. The CDR3, as DNA: TGTGCCAGCAGTGTGGGAGGTTGGTCCGGGGAGCTGTTTTTT. It specifies CASSVGGWSGELFF.

A word on this clone: An end of the junction differs from the germline gene, which may be a read error. The chain links TRBV7-2 to TRBJ1-6, with D possibly being TRBD1 (5 bases). Germline assignment: CDR1 SGHTA and CDR2 FQGNSA. There are 14 residues in the CDR3. CDR3 sequence reads: CASSQKGPFSHLHF. For the CDR3, the DNA is TGTGCCAGCAGCCAGAAGGGGCCCTTTTCACACCTCCACTTT.

The gene calls are TRBV21-1 and TRBJ2-5; the DNA was not compared with TRBD1, the D call given in the table. TRBV21-1 is recorded as a pseudogene. The CDR3 sequence is 17 residues long. The CDR3 sequence: CASSPQGPYRSQETQYF. DNA of the CDR3: TGTGCCAGCAGCCCGCAGGGGCCCTATCGTTCTCAAGAGACCCAGTACTTC.

A single count supports this clone. V and J are TRBV3-1 (or the pseudogene TRBV3-2) and TRBJ1-5; D not resolved. The V gene lost 0 bases and the J gene lost 1 base, with 7 bases spanning the gap. This CDR3 spans 15 amino acids. CDR1 is LGHDT, CDR2 YNNKEL, per germline (reference sequence). CDR3 loop: CASSQDTVSNQPQHF. CDR3 sequence (DNA): TGTGCCAGCAGCCAAGATACGGTGAGCAATCAGCCCCAGCATTTT.

The rearrangement links TRBV10-2 to TRBJ2-4; 7 nucleotides align to TRBD1. The ends lost 2 bases at V and 3 bases at J; junction bases unmatched: 10. Germline V CDR1 and CDR2: WSHSY, SAAADI. The CDR3 contains 17 residues. The CDR3 DNA reads as TGCGCCAGCAGTGAGCCTGGACAGGAAACGGGCAAAAACATTCAGTACTTC. This sequence encodes CASSEPGQETGKNIQYF.

The chain links TRBV19 to TRBJ1-5, with 7 bases fitting TRBD1. The CDR3 has 15 amino acids. The ends lost 5 bases at V and 4 bases at J; junction bases unmatched: 8. Looked up from germline, CDR1 is LNHDA and CDR2 is SQIVND (reference sequence). The DNA for the CDR3 is TGTGCCAGTAGTCCCCCTGACAGGGATAATCAGCCCCAGCATTTT. The encoded protein is CASSPPDRDNQPQHF.

This clone was counted only a few times. This chain uses TRBV5-5 with TRBJ2-5; D may be TRBD1 (6 bases). Germline V gene data show CDR1 as SGHKS and CDR2 as YYEKEE (reference sequence). Trimming pared 0 bases from V and 0 bases from J, leaving 9 bases between. The CDR3 loop spans 15 amino acids. CDR3 sequence: CASSLVWDNQETQYF. DNA of the CDR3: TGTGCCAGCAGCTTGGTATGGGACAACCAAGAGACCCAGTACTTC.

V gene TRBV2 combines with J gene TRBJ1-5, with unresolved D. CDR1 SNHLY and CDR2 FYNNEI come from the germline V gene. Trimming took 4 bases from V and 4 from J, leaving 11 bases between them. CDR3 size: 14 residues. CDR3 sequence: CASSVRQVNQPQHF. In DNA form, the CDR3 reads TGTGCCAGCAGTGTTCGTCAGGTTAATCAGCCCCAGCATTTT.

The chain carries TRBV5-4 and TRBJ1-2; D is possibly TRBD1 (6 bases). The length of the CDR3 is 14 residues. Germline V gene data show CDR1 as SGHNT and CDR2 as YYREEE (reference sequence). Trimming removed 4 bases from V and 4 bases from J, with 14 bases in between. CDR3 sequence (DNA): TGTGCCAGCAGCAACGAACAGGGTATCTATGGCTACACCTTC. It translates to CASSNEQGIYGYTF. The variable domain in full, with the rest retrieved from reference TRBV5-4 and TRBJ1-2, is ETGVTQSPTHLIKTRGQQVTLRCSSQSGHNTVSWYQQALGQGPQFIFQYYREEENGRGNFPPRFSGLQFPNYSSELNVNALELDDSALYLCASSNEQGIYGYTFGSGTRLTVV.

The chain uses TRBV6-1 and TRBJ2-5; D possibly corresponds to TRBD2 (7 bases). CDR3 length: 17 residues. Germline V CDR1 and CDR2: MNHNS, SASEGT. Trimming shortened V by 4 bases and J by 5 bases, and 23 bases separated the two germline ends. The CDR3 sequence: CASSGRGMGGLRETQYF. DNA for the CDR3: TGTGCCAGCAGTGGTAGGGGTATGGGGGGGCTGAGGGAGACCCAGTACTTC.

This chain links TRBV11-2 with TRBJ2-5; TRBD2 matches 9 bases. With V trimmed by 1 base and J by 2 bases, 8 bases remained unmatched. The CDR3 extends over 17 amino acids. CDR1 and CDR2 from the germline V gene are SGHAT and FQNNGV. CDR3 amino acids: CASSLGNAGGLQETQYF. CDR3 sequence (DNA): TGTGCCAGCAGCTTAGGAAACGCGGGGGGGCTGCAAGAGACCCAGTACTTC. Together with reference TRBV11-2 and TRBJ2-5, the CDR3 gives the full variable domain: EAGVAQSPRYKIIEKRQSVAFWCNPISGHATLYWYQQILGQGPKLLIQFQNNGVVDDSQLPKDRFSAERLKGVDSTLKIQPAKLEDSAVYLCASSLGNAGGLQETQYFGPGTRLLVL.

The chain employs TRBV5-5 and TRBJ1-1; weak D call: TRBD1 (6 bases). The CDR3 runs 14 residues. V lost 0 bases and J 2 bases, leaving 8 bases between the germline ends. CDR1 and CDR2 from the germline V gene are SGHKS and YYEKEE (reference sequence). The CDR3 DNA reads TGTGCCAGCAGCTTGGGACAGGCTAACACTGAAGCTTTCTTT. Protein: CASSLGQANTEAFF.

The chain carries TRBV2 and TRBJ2-7; D perhaps matches TRBD1 (6 bases). Per the germline V gene, CDR1 is SNHLY and CDR2 is FYNNEI. The CDR3 length is 15 residues. V lost 4 bases, J lost 5 bases, and 18 bases lay in between. In DNA, the CDR3 is TGTGCCAGCAGTGTGCAGGGGTGGCCGCCAGACGAGCAGTACTTC. It yields the protein CASSVQGWPPDEQYF.

The V and J genes are TRBV30 and TRBJ1-1; D is perhaps TRBD1 (6 bases). Germline CDR1 is GTSNPN and CDR2 is SVGIG (reference sequence). V was clipped by 4 bases and J by 1 base, with 10 bases between them. This CDR3 is built from 13 residues. The CDR3 region is CAWNREGNTEAFF. The DNA for the CDR3 is TGTGCCTGGAACAGGGAGGGGAACACTGAAGCTTTCTTT.

The rearrangement joins TRBV5-3 to TRBJ2-7; 11 bases match TRBD2. TRBV5-3 is an open reading frame, and its role is uncertain. V was clipped by 2 bases and J by 0 bases; unmatched bases: 4. This CDR3 is built from 16 residues. The CDR3 DNA sequence: TGTGCCAGAAGCTTCCTACTAGCGGGAGCCTCCTACGAGCAGTACTTC. Residues: CARSFLLAGASYEQYF.

This CDR3 is CASSQDYNEQFF. The CDR3 DNA reads as TGTGCCAGCAGCCAGGACTACAATGAGCAGTTCTTC. The rearrangement uses TRBV6-6 and TRBJ2-1; D is ambiguous. Deletions cut 6 bases from V and 3 bases from J, with 6 bases between. This CDR3 spans 12 amino acids. In germline, CDR1 is MNHNY, CDR2 SVGAGI (reference sequence).

The chain recombines TRBV12-3 or TRBV12-4 with TRBJ1-5; 7 bases map to TRBD1. This CDR3 contains 13 residues. Germline trimming cut 6 bases from V and 4 bases from J; bases unmatched to any gene: 3. CDR3: CASRGQPNQPQHF. The CDR3 nucleotides read TGTGCCAGCAGGGGACAGCCGAATCAGCCCCAGCATTTT.

This clone was seen only once. CDR3 protein: CASSRLGDRNSPLHF. The DNA of the CDR3 is TGTGCCAGCAGCCGCTTAGGGGACAGAAATTCACCCCTCCACTTT. The rearrangement joins TRBV11-2 to TRBJ1-6; the match to TRBD1 covers 7 bases. The V gene's germline CDR1 is SGHAT and CDR2 FQNNGV. V was pared by 5 bases and J by 7 bases, with 8 bases of the junction left unmatched. CDR3 size: 15 residues.

This clone counts as medium-sized. This chain uses TRBV4-1 with TRBJ1-6, with D possibly being TRBD1 (6 bases). The CDR3 is 18 residues long. The germline CDR1 and CDR2 sequences are MGHRA and YSYEKL. V was trimmed by 5 bases and J by 9 bases, leaving 26 bases between them. The DNA for the CDR3 is TGCGCCAGCAGCTCTGCCCCACTAATCGGGACACTCGGTTCACCCCTCCACTTT. Translating it yields CASSSAPLIGTLGSPLHF.

This rearrangement joins TRBV28 to TRBJ1-5; 7 bases match TRBD1. This CDR3 region has 13 residues. The germline gives CDR1 MDHEN, CDR2 SYDVKM. The junction had 5 bases not matched to a gene; V was cut back by 6 bases and J by 6 bases. The CDR3 region has the DNA TGTGCCAGCAGCTACAGGGGCGGTCAGCCCCAGCATTTT. It yields the protein CASSYRGGQPQHF.

The table lists this clone with a count of one. The genes are TRBV24-1 and TRBJ1-2; 7 bases line up with TRBD1. Germline trimming cut 5 bases from V and 5 bases from J; bases unmatched to any gene: 10. The CDR3 contains 15 residues. Looked up from germline, CDR1 is KGHDR and CDR2 is SFDVKD. CDR3 nucleotide sequence: TGTGCCACCAGTGGTAGTGACAGGGAAGGATATGGCTACACCTTC. Its protein is CATSGSDREGYGYTF.

This rearrangement joins TRBV5-6 to TRBJ1-1; no clear D. Trimming took 4 bases from V and 1 from J, leaving 14 bases between them. Germline CDR1 SGHDT, CDR2 YYEEEE. The length of the CDR3 is 15 residues. The CDR3 loop is CASSPRRRGNTEAFF. The CDR3 DNA reads as TGTGCCAGCAGCCCCCGAAGACGGGGGAACACTGAAGCTTTCTTT.

This clone showed up just a few times. The chain recombines TRBV5-1 with TRBJ1-3; D uncertain. The V end was cut by 0 bases, the J end by 4 bases, with 8 bases between. Germline-derived CDR1 and CDR2 are SGHRS and YFSETQ. The CDR3 is 14 residues long. The CDR3: CASSLDGEGNTIYF. CDR3 coding DNA: TGCGCCAGCAGCTTGGACGGGGAGGGAAACACCATATATTTT.